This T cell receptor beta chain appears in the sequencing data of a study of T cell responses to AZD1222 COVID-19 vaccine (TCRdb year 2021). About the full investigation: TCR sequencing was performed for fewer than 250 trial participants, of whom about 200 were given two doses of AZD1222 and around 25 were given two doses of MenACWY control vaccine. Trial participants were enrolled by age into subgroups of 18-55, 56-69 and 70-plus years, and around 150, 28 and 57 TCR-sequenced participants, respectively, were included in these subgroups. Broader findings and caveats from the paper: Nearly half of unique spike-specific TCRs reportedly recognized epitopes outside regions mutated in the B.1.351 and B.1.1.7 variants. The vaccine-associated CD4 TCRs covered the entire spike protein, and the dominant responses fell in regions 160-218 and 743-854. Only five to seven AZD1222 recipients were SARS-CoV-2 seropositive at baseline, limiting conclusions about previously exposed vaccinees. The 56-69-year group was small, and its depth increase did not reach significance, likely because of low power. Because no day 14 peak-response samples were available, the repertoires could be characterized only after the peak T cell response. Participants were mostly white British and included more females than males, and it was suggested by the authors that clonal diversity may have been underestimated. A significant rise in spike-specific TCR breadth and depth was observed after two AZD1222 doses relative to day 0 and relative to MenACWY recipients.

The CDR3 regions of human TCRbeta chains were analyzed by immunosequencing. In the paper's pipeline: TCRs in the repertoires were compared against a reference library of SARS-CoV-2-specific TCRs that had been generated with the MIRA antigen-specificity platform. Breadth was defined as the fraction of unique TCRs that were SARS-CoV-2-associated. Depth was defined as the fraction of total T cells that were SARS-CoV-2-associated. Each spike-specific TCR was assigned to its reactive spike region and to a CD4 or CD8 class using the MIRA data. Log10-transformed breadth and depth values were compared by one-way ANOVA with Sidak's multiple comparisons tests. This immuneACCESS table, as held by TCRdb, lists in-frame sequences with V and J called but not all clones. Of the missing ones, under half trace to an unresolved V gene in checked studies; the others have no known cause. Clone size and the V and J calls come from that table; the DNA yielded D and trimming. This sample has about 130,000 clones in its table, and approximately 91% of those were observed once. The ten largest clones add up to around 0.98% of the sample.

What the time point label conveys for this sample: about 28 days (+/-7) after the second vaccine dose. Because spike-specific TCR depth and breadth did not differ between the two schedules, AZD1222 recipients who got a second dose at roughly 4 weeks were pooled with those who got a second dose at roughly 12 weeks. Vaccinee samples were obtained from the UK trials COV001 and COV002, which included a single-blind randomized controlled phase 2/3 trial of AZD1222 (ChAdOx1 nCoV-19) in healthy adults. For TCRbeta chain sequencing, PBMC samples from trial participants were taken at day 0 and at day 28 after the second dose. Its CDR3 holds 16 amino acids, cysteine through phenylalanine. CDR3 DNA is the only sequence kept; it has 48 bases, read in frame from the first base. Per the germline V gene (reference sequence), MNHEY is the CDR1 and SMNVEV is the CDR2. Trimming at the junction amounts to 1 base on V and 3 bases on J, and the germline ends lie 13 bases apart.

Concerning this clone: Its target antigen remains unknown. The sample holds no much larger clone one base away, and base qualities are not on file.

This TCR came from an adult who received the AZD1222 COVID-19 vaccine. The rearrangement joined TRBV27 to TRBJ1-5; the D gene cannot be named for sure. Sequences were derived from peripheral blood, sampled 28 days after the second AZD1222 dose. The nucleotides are TGTGCCAGCAGTTTATTGCGACCTGGGGACAATCAGCCCCAGCATTTT. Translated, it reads CASSLLRPGDNQPQHF.